The 24 T cell receptor beta chains below come from one sample, sequenced in a study of cytomegalovirus exposure and HLA in healthy donors (dated by TCRdb to about 2017). Receptor amplification or capture employed the immunoSEQ multiplex PCR assay. Entries here come from immuneACCESS through TCRdb and include only in-frame sequences with V and J called. Some clones fail to appear in such tables; in the studies checked, an unresolved V gene covers under half of the shortfall, and the cause of the remainder is unknown. Across this sample there are about 88,000 clones, with more than 70% seen only once. The biggest ten clones account for roughly 12% of the sample. The specimen was PBMCs. The receptors shown here come from a woman between 18 and 29 years old in good health and CMV-seropositive.

This clone is a singleton in its sample. The chain couples TRBV7-9 to TRBJ1-1; D gene ambiguous. CDR1 and CDR2 from the germline V gene are SEHNR and FQNEAQ (reference sequence). The CDR3 has 16 amino acids. V was trimmed by 0 bases and J by 1 base, leaving 12 bases between them. For the CDR3, the DNA is TGTGCCAGCAGCTTAGCTCGTGTCAGGCAGAACACTGAAGCTTTCTTT. It codes for CASSLARVRQNTEAFF. Full variable domain (rest looked up from reference TRBV7-9 and TRBJ1-1): DTGVSQNPRHKITKRGQNVTFRCDPISEHNRLYWYRQTLGQGPEFLTYFQNEAQLEKSRLLSDRFSAERPKGSFSTLEIQRTEQGDSAMYLCASSLARVRQNTEAFFGQGTRLTVV.

The chain uses TRBV27 and TRBJ1-2; 8 bases agree with TRBD1. Losses at the gene ends were 2 bases for V and 4 bases for J; bases not matched to a gene: 18. The CDR3 sequence is 19 residues long. From germline, CDR1 is MNHEY and CDR2 SMNVEV (reference sequence). The CDR3 loop is CASSLIGGQGALGVYGYTF. The CDR3 coding sequence is TGTGCCAGCAGTTTAATAGGTGGGCAGGGGGCGCTTGGAGTCTATGGCTACACCTTC.

This sequence joins TRBV27 and TRBJ1-1; a possible D gene is TRBD1 (6 bases). CDR1 and CDR2 (germline): MNHEY, SMNVEV (reference sequence). This CDR3 region has 16 residues. V lost 0 bases and J lost 3, with 14 bases in between. In nucleotides, the CDR3 is TGTGCCAGCAGTTTATCCCACGGAGGGGGGGACACTGAAGCTTTCTTT. Protein product: CASSLSHGGGDTEAFF.

This clone was seen more than once but under ten times. The chain carries TRBV5-1 and TRBJ1-1; 7 bases agree with TRBD1. This CDR3 region has 15 residues. V lost 5 bases to trimming and J lost 4 bases; unmatched junction nucleotides: 11. CDR1 and CDR2 (germline): SGHRS, YFSETQ. The chain's CDR3 is CASRGTGAEGTEAFF. For the CDR3, the DNA is TGCGCCAGCAGAGGTACAGGGGCGGAGGGCACTGAAGCTTTCTTT.

The genes are TRBV18 and TRBJ1-6; D is unresolved. V was clipped by 0 bases and J by 7 bases, with 10 bases between them. CDR3 size: 15 residues. CDR1 is KGHSH, CDR2 LQKENI, per germline. The CDR3 sequence is CASSPPGTANSPLHF. CDR3 DNA sequence: TGTGCCAGCTCACCACCTGGAACAGCCAATTCACCCCTCCACTTT.

This chain connects TRBV6-1 to TRBJ2-7, with 9 bases identical to TRBD1. The CDR3 runs to 16 residues. With V trimmed by 0 bases and J by 2 bases, 5 bases remained unmatched. Per germline, CDR1 MNHNS and CDR2 SASEGT. CDR3 in DNA: TGTGCCAGCAGTGAAGCGGTTTGGGACAGGGCCTACGAGCAGTACTTC. Translation: CASSEAVWDRAYEQYF.

The chain links TRBV6-5 to TRBJ1-2; 11 bases match TRBD1. Germline V gene data show CDR1 as MNHEY and CDR2 as SVGAGI. The J segment lost 8 bases and the V segment lost 6 bases, leaving 8 bases of the junction unmatched. This CDR3 is built from 14 residues. The CDR3 sequence: CASRPGTGGYGYTF. The CDR3 DNA is TGTGCCAGCAGGCCCGGGACAGGGGGTTACGGCTACACCTTC.

The V and J genes are TRBV18 and TRBJ1-5; D is undetermined. The V gene lost 2 bases and the J gene lost 8 bases, with 10 bases spanning the gap. The CDR3 length is 13 residues. Germline CDR1 KGHSH, CDR2 LQKENI. The DNA of the CDR3 is TGTGCCAGCTCACCAGGGAGAGAGGAGCCCCAGCATTTT. This encodes CASSPGREEPQHF.

This clone occurred once. This rearrangement joins TRBV4-3 to TRBJ2-1; 7 nucleotides align to TRBD2. Germline CDR1 and CDR2: LGHNA and YSLEER. V gave up 4 bases and J gave up 11 bases; unmatched junction bases: 8. There are 13 residues in the CDR3. DNA of the CDR3: TGCGCCAGCAGCCCGCTTCTAGCGGAACAGCAGTTCTTC. As protein: CASSPLLAEQQFF.

This chain uses TRBV19 with TRBJ1-2; possible D gene TRBD1, 5 bases. The germline V gene has CDR1 LNHDA and CDR2 SQIVND (reference sequence). This CDR3 region has 13 residues. Deletions cut 5 bases from V and 4 bases from J, with 11 bases between. In DNA, the CDR3 is TGTGCCAGTAGTCCCGGACACCGCTATGGCTACACCTTC. It yields the protein CASSPGHRYGYTF. Full variable domain (remainder filled in from reference TRBV19 and TRBJ1-2): DGGITQSPKYLFRKEGQNVTLSCEQNLNHDAMYWYRQDPGQGLRLIYYSQIVNDFQKGDIAEGYSVSREKKESFPLTVTSAQKNPTAFYLCASSPGHRYGYTFGSGTRLTVV.

Here the CDR3 DNA reads TGTGCCAGCAGCGCGGTACAGGTTAACTATGGCTACACCTTC. It yields the protein CASSAVQVNYGYTF. The rearrangement links TRBV7-8 to TRBJ1-2; D perhaps matches TRBD1 (5 bases). The V end was cut by 5 bases, the J end by 1 base, with 11 bases between. The CDR3 is made up of 14 amino acids. The germline gives CDR1 SGHVS, CDR2 FQNEAQ.

The chain links TRBV28 to TRBJ1-1, with 9 bases aligning to TRBD1. Trimming cost V 5 bases and J 2 bases; bases outside gene matches: 6. CDR1 and CDR2 from the germline V gene are MDHEN and SYDVKM. This CDR3 spans 15 amino acids. The CDR3 loop reads CASSPGTGINTEAFF. The CDR3 DNA follows: TGTGCCAGCAGTCCCGGGACAGGGATTAACACTGAAGCTTTCTTT.

The chain couples TRBV6-5 to TRBJ1-1; 9 nucleotides line up with TRBD1. The CDR3 has 14 amino acids. V was clipped by 8 bases and J by 6 bases; unmatched bases: 10. CDR1 and CDR2 from the germline V gene are MNHEY and SVGAGI. DNA for the CDR3: TGTGCCAGCGGTCCTAGGACAGGGGACCCTGAAGCTTTCTTT. Translated, it gives CASGPRTGDPEAFF.

This clone appeared once. The chain is built from TRBV28 and TRBJ1-6; D may be TRBD1 (5 bases). CDR3 size: 11 residues. Trimming took off 6 bases at V and 15 bases at J, with 12 bases between the two ends. Germline CDR1 reads MDHEN; CDR2 reads SYDVKM. The CDR3 region is CASSPDRRLHF. The CDR3 DNA sequence: TGTGCCAGCAGCCCCGACAGACGCCTCCACTTT.

The rearrangement uses TRBV7-2 and TRBJ1-3; 7 bases align to TRBD1. In germline, CDR1 is SGHTA, CDR2 FQGNSA. V dropped 5 bases and J dropped 0; count of bases not matched to a gene: 7. This CDR3 is built from 16 residues. The CDR3 loop reads CASSPDRPTSGNTIYF. CDR3 DNA sequence: TGTGCCAGCAGCCCGGACAGGCCGACCTCTGGAAACACCATATATTTT.

The V gene is TRBV18, the J gene TRBJ2-2; 8 bases line up with TRBD2. CDR1 is KGHSH, CDR2 LQKENI, per germline. CDR3 length: 15 amino acids. V shed 3 bases, J shed 5 bases, and the junction held 5 bases outside the gene matches. The CDR3: CASSPPGGRTGELFF. CDR3 bases: TGTGCCAGCTCACCCCCGGGGGGGCGTACCGGGGAGCTGTTTTTT.

The rearrangement joins TRBV6-1 to TRBJ1-5; 9 nucleotides agree with TRBD1. Per germline, CDR1 MNHNS and CDR2 SASEGT. Losses at the gene ends were 5 bases for V and 4 bases for J; bases not matched to a gene: 6. The CDR3 is 15 amino acids. CDR3 nucleotide sequence: TGTGCCAGCAGTCCACAGGGGGCTGGGAATCAGCCCCAGCATTTT. As protein: CASSPQGAGNQPQHF.

This chain joins TRBV7-2 and TRBJ1-6; 7 nucleotides match TRBD1. CDR3 length equals 14 residues. Trimming took 4 bases from V and 9 from J; bases not matched to a gene: 6. In germline, CDR1 is SGHTA, CDR2 FQGNSA. The DNA of the CDR3 is TGTGCCAGCAGCTCGGGACAGTCGGTTTCACCCCTCCACTTT. It translates to CASSSGQSVSPLHF.

The chain links TRBV5-1 to TRBJ2-5, with TRBD1 matching 7 bases. CDR3 length: 14 amino acids. Germline-derived CDR1 and CDR2 are SGHRS and YFSETQ. V was pared by 1 base and J by 4 bases, with 4 bases of the junction left unmatched. Here the CDR3 DNA reads TGCGCCAGCAGCTTGACAGGGGTTGTAGAGACCCAGTACTTC. Translation: CASSLTGVVETQYF.

This sequence joins TRBV28 and TRBJ1-2; D perhaps matches TRBD1 (6 bases). Trimming left V 1 base short and J 4 bases short, with 7 bases between. This CDR3 region has 13 residues. Germline loops: CDR1 MDHEN, CDR2 SYDVKM. CDR3 sequence (DNA): TGTGCCAGCAGTTTATCAGGGGTCTATGGCTACACCTTC. This encodes CASSLSGVYGYTF.

V gene TRBV27 combines with J gene TRBJ2-2, with TRBD2 identical over 7 bases. Looked up from germline, CDR1 is MNHEY and CDR2 is SMNVEV (reference sequence). J gave up 6 bases and V 8 bases, and 12 bases lay outside the gene matches. CDR3 size: 15 residues. This CDR3 is CASAGQRGPPGELFF. The CDR3 coding sequence is TGTGCCAGCGCAGGGCAGCGGGGACCACCCGGGGAGCTGTTTTTT.

The V gene is TRBV6-5, the J gene TRBJ1-5; no clear D. The CDR3 runs to 13 residues. The V end was cut by 1 base, the J end by 5 bases, with 6 bases between. Germline CDR1 is MNHEY and CDR2 is SVGAGI. CDR3 coding DNA: TGTGCCAGCAGTTACTGGGCAGATCAGCCCCAGCATTTT. Translation: CASSYWADQPQHF.

The chain carries TRBV5-1 and TRBJ2-3; possible D gene TRBD1, 6 bases. Germline V lookup: CDR1 SGHRS, CDR2 YFSETQ. This CDR3 comprises 15 residues. With 4 bases removed from V and 4 bases from J, the gap between germline ends came to 16 bases. The CDR3 protein is CASSEGVSWPDTQYF. The CDR3, as DNA: TGCGCCAGCAGCGAGGGGGTCTCTTGGCCAGATACGCAGTATTTT.

The V and J genes are TRBV28 and TRBJ2-7, with D perhaps matching TRBD1 (6 bases). V gave up 6 bases and J gave up 3 bases, with 15 bases separating them. The length of the CDR3 is 14 residues. Germline CDR1 is MDHEN and CDR2 is SYDVKM. CDR3 nucleotide sequence: TGTGCCAGCAGCCGGGCAGGGGCCTACTACGAGCAGTACTTC. Translated: CASSRAGAYYEQYF.